This T cell receptor beta chain was sequenced for a study of blood T cell repertoires in COVID-19. In the study's own analysis: Estimated nucleated cell counts came from reference gene primer amplification. Sequencing used immunoSEQ multiplex PCR; TCRdb keeps in-frame clones, though not all of them. The V and J calls and clone size come from that table; D and trimming were worked out from the DNA. The repertoire holds approximately 220,000 clones, with more than 85% as singletons. The TCR was taken from a man aged 55 to 70 with acute or convalescent COVID-19. Specimen: peripheral blood.

The CDR3 protein is CASSVWGLSYEQYF. CDR3 coding DNA: TGTGCCAGCAGTGTCTGGGGACTCTCCTACGAGCAGTACTTC. The genes are TRBV27 and TRBJ2-7; D is possibly TRBD2 (6 bases). V was shortened by 5 bases and J by 0 bases, with 11 bases between the two germline ends. CDR1 is MNHEY and CDR2 is SMNVEV in the germline V gene (reference sequence). The CDR3 sequence is 14 residues long.